This T cell receptor (beta chain) was documented in a study of vaccination and CD4 T cells after COVID-19. Whole-study results and caveats: Of the reactive clones in convalescent patients, a median about 90% showed up only post-vaccination. Although the median of SARS-CoV-2-reactive clonotypes rose from about 20 to 38, the change was not significant.

Stated treatment: roughly 11-day PBMC culture with coronavirus spike peptide pools or control peptides (ViraFEST assay). Sequenced with the Oncomine TCR Beta short-read assay was DNA taken from cultured CD4+ T cells. Scientists extracted genomic DNA from CD4+ T cells grown in culture. TCRdb re-called the PCR reads with MiXCR, one entry per CDR3 protein. Seen here are fewer than 20,000 distinct CDR3 sequences, 54% observed once, and the top ten hold 15% to 20%. A remark on this clonotype: Its antigen is unidentified.

Germline CDR1 reads DFQATT; CDR2 reads SNEGSKA (reference sequence). This CDR3 comprises 10 residues. V gave up 6 bases and J gave up 2 bases, with 4 bases separating them. This TCR derives from a human donor who had recovered from COVID-19. V usage is TRBV20-1 and J usage is TRBJ2-5; D gene uncertain. The sample was CD4+ T cells from blood, cultured in vitro, taken before SARS-CoV-2 vaccination. CDR3 in amino acids: CSALQETQYF. CDR3 sequence (DNA): TGCAGTGCCCTGCAAGAGACCCAGTACTTC.